Following are 15 T cell receptor beta chains from one sample sequenced in a study of blood T cell repertoires in COVID-19. Using immunoSEQ multiplex PCR, the repertoire was profiled, and TCRdb retains in-frame clones only, with some absent. The table lists roughly 310,000 clones, around 90% of them singletons. Sequenced input: PBMCs or T cells enriched from blood (not recorded which). These receptors were taken from a man in his fifties or sixties who had recovered from COVID-19.

J is TRBJ1-1 and V is TRBV5-4, with D hard to call. The CDR3 consists of 12 residues. Germline CDR1 SGHNT, CDR2 YYREEE (reference sequence). Between the trimmed V and J ends, which lost 3 bases and 5 bases, there was a span of 8 bases. CDR3 sequence: CASSSGLTEAFF. CDR3 nucleotide sequence: TGTGCCAGCAGCTCGGGGTTGACTGAAGCTTTCTTT. The full variable domain, in which reference TRBV5-4 and TRBJ1-1 provide the parts outside the CDR3, is ETGVTQSPTHLIKTRGQQVTLRCSSQSGHNTVSWYQQALGQGPQFIFQYYREEENGRGNFPPRFSGLQFPNYSSELNVNALELDDSALYLCASSSGLTEAFFGQGTRLTVV.

There are a few counts of this clone. The rearrangement links TRBV6-2 or TRBV6-3 to TRBJ2-4; TRBD2 agrees at 7 bases. The CDR3 loop spans 15 amino acids. V was pared by 0 bases and J by 5 bases, with 4 bases of the junction left unmatched. Germline CDR1 and CDR2: MNHEY and SVGEGT. The CDR3 here is CASSYSGGGENIQYF. CDR3 nucleotides: TGTGCCAGCAGTTACTCGGGCGGGGGTGAAAACATTCAGTACTTC.

The chain uses TRBV18 and TRBJ2-2, with TRBD2 as a possible D gene (5 bases). The V and J ends lost 2 bases and 6 bases respectively, with 13 bases between them. The CDR3 runs 15 residues. CDR1 and CDR2 from the germline V gene are KGHSH and LQKENI. The CDR3 sequence: CASSPRTLSPGELFF. The CDR3 region has the DNA TGTGCCAGCTCACCAAGGACTCTTTCTCCCGGGGAGCTGTTTTTT.

This clone has just one count. This chain connects TRBV3-1 (or the pseudogene TRBV3-2) to TRBJ1-1; no clear D. The germline V gene encodes CDR1 LGHDT and CDR2 YNNKEL (reference sequence). The V end was cut by 1 base, the J end by 1 base, with 10 bases between. The CDR3 length is 15 residues. The CDR3 protein is CASSQARLSNTEAFF. The CDR3, as DNA: TGTGCCAGCAGCCAAGCTCGACTTTCGAACACTGAAGCTTTCTTT.

The chain uses TRBV15 and TRBJ1-2; tentative D call: TRBD1 (5 bases). Germline V CDR1 and CDR2: LNHNV, YYDKDF (reference sequence). V was cut by 0 bases and J by 3 bases, with 11 bases left in between. The CDR3 extends over 15 amino acids. In nucleotides, the CDR3 is TGTGCCACCAGCAGAGATTATGACAGTTACTATGGCTACACCTTC. Amino acids: CATSRDYDSYYGYTF.

Regarding this clone: This CDR3 is also generated by other DNA sequences in the sample. This chain joins TRBV5-1 and TRBJ1-2; 7 bases are a match to TRBD1. Losses at the gene ends were 4 bases for V and 3 bases for J; bases not matched to a gene: 3. The CDR3 covers 13 residues. Germline loops: CDR1 SGHRS, CDR2 YFSETQ. The CDR3 nucleotides read TGCGCCAGCAGCGCCGGACAGGACTATGGCTACACCTTC. The encoded protein is CASSAGQDYGYTF. The whole variable domain, filled in from reference TRBV5-1 and TRBJ1-2, reads KAGVTQTPRYLIKTRGQQVTLSCSPISGHRSVSWYQQTPGQGLQFLFEYFSETQRNKGNFPGRFSGRQFSNSRSEMNVSTLELGDSALYLCASSAGQDYGYTFGSGTRLTVV.

The chain couples TRBV13 to TRBJ2-7; D unresolved. Germline-derived CDR1 and CDR2 are PRHDT and FYEKMQ (reference sequence). CDR3 length: 12 amino acids. Trimming removed 3 bases from V and 1 base from J, with 4 bases in between. The CDR3 DNA reads as TGTGCCAGCAGCTTGAGTTCCTACGAGCAGTACTTC. It encodes CASSLSSYEQYF.

The J gene is TRBJ2-7, the V gene TRBV7-2; unclear D gene. Germline values: CDR1 SGHTA, CDR2 FQGNSA. Trimming pared 5 bases from V and 0 bases from J, leaving 11 bases between. This CDR3 is 14 amino acids long. The CDR3 loop reads CASSTVRGSYEQYF. CDR3 coding DNA: TGTGCCAGCAGCACGGTTCGTGGCTCCTACGAGCAGTACTTC.

The rearrangement links TRBV19 to TRBJ1-2, with D tentatively TRBD1 (5 bases). Germline values: CDR1 LNHDA, CDR2 SQIVND (reference sequence). Trimming cost V 9 bases and J 2 bases, with 13 bases left between them. The CDR3 contains 13 residues. This CDR3 reads CASSRVYNYGYTF. The CDR3 DNA sequence: TGTGCCAGCTCCAGGGTATACAACTATGGCTACACCTTC.

This chain uses TRBV19 with TRBJ1-1; D unresolved. Trimming shortened V by 10 bases and J by 3 bases, and 15 bases separated the two germline ends. The CDR3 extends over 13 amino acids. Germline V gives CDR1 LNHDA, CDR2 SQIVND (reference sequence). Written as DNA, the CDR3 is TGTGCCACTAGACCCCTCGGGGACACTGAAGCTTTCTTT. The encoded protein is CATRPLGDTEAFF.

The chain uses TRBV11-3 and TRBJ1-1, with D tentatively TRBD1 (6 bases). Germline CDR1 is SGHNT and CDR2 is YENEEA. The V and J ends lost 0 bases and 6 bases respectively, with 14 bases between them. The CDR3 length is 15 residues. This CDR3 reads CASSLDGGHLSEAFF. The CDR3 nucleotides are TGTGCCAGCAGCTTAGATGGGGGACACCTTTCTGAAGCTTTCTTT.

The chain joins TRBV5-1 to TRBJ1-6; D not certain. Trimming left V 4 bases short and J 5 bases short, with 7 bases between. Germline V gives CDR1 SGHRS, CDR2 YFSETQ. The CDR3 covers 13 residues. As DNA, the CDR3 is TGCGCCAGCAGCGAGGCGGATAATTCACCCCTCCACTTT. Residues: CASSEADNSPLHF.

The DNA for the CDR3 is TGTGCCAGCAGACCCGGGGGGGGGCCTCGGACCCAGTACTTC. Translated, it gives CASRPGGGPRTQYF. The V call is TRBV3-1 (or the pseudogene TRBV3-2), the J call TRBJ2-5, with 8 bases identical to TRBD2. V was clipped by 6 bases and J by 7 bases; unmatched bases: 10. The CDR3 runs 14 residues. CDR1 and CDR2 from the germline V gene are LGHDT and YNNKEL (reference sequence).

The chain links TRBV7-2 to TRBJ1-2; 9 bases agree with TRBD1. The CDR3 contains 15 residues. Germline lookup yields CDR1 SGHTA and CDR2 FQGNSA. The trim removed 1 base at V and 3 bases at J, leaving 3 bases unmatched. The CDR3 bases are TGTGCCAGCAGCTTAGAGGACAGGGGACACTATGGCTACACCTTC. Translating it yields CASSLEDRGHYGYTF.

The chain is built from TRBV12-3 or TRBV12-4 and TRBJ2-7; 8 nucleotides align to TRBD2. The trim removed 6 bases at V and 3 bases at J, leaving 4 bases unmatched. The CDR3 contains 13 residues. The CDR3: CASRWTSYYEQYF. The CDR3 nucleotides are TGTGCCAGCAGATGGACTAGCTACTACGAGCAGTACTTC.